These T cell receptor beta chains were read from a single sample in a study of cytomegalovirus exposure and HLA in healthy donors. Data came from immunoSEQ multiplex PCR; TCRdb stores just in-frame clones and leaves some out. The sample includes 100,000 to 150,000 clones, about 68% of them seen just once. The sequencing sample was made of PBMCs. All receptors come from a man aged 35 to 55 in good health and CMV-seropositive. Both conserved end residues are part of each CDR3. The D gene is left open where the match is weak. Clone size, where shown, is once, few, many, or a class for clones that have expanded.

abundance,len,j_gene,d_gene,v_gene,CDR3nt,CDR3aa
once,15,TRBJ2-7,.,TRBV2,TGTGCCAGCAGGGCATACGACGGGAGCTCCTACGAGCAGTACTTC,CASRAYDGSSYEQYF
.,15,TRBJ1-5,.,TRBV7-2,TGTGCCAGCAGCCCTACCAACAGCAAAAATCAGCCCCAGCATTTT,CASSPTNSKNQPQHF
.,13,TRBJ1-1,.,TRBV19,TGTGCCAGCCTGACTGGCGGGAGAAGTGAAGCTTTCTTT,CASLTGGRSEAFF
.,19,TRBJ1-1,.,TRBV14,TGTGCCAGCAGCCAAGATCCTGTCAGGGAGGGGCTTCTGAACACTGAAGCTTTCTTT,CASSQDPVREGLLNTEAFF
once,14,TRBJ1-4,TRBD1,TRBV5-4,TGTGCCAGCAGCTCGGGACAGCGTGGCGAAAAACTGTTTTTT,CASSSGQRGEKLFF
.,14,TRBJ2-1,.,TRBV27,TGTGCCAGCAGTTTAAACCTAGCTACATATGAGCAGTTCTTC,CASSLNLATYEQFF
.,15,TRBJ2-7,TRBD1,TRBV25-1,TGTGCCAGCACCCCAGGGACAGGGAGCTCCTACGAGCAGTACTTC,CASTPGTGSSYEQYF
.,14,TRBJ2-7,.,TRBV28,TGTGCCAGCAGTTTGAGTCCTAGCTCCTACGAGCAGTACTTC,CASSLSPSSYEQYF
.,14,TRBJ2-7,.,TRBV7-6,TGTGCCAGCAGATTGGGGGGGGGCTCAAGCGAGCAGTACTTC,CASRLGGGSSEQYF
.,14,TRBJ1-4,.,TRBV7-2,TGTGCCAGCAGCTTATGGCAGGGTAATGAAAAACTGTTTTTT,CASSLWQGNEKLFF
.,16,TRBJ1-4,TRBD1,TRBV19,TGTGCCAGTAGTATGGGCTGGGACAGGGGGGACGAAAAACTGTTTTTT,CASSMGWDRGDEKLFF
.,18,TRBJ1-3,.,TRBV7-8,TGTGCCAGCAGCTTAATCCCCCTAACAGAAGTAGGTGGAAACACCATATATTTT,CASSLIPLTEVGGNTIYF
.,13,TRBJ2-7,.,TRBV7-8,TGTGCCAGCAGCCCGGACAGAGCCTACGAGCAGTACTTC,CASSPDRAYEQYF
.,14,TRBJ2-3,TRBD1,TRBV6-1,TGTGCCAGCGGGGGACAGGGATATACAGATACGCAGTATTTT,CASGGQGYTDTQYF
.,14,TRBJ2-1,.,TRBV15,TGTGCCACCAGCAGAGAGAGGGTGGTGCGTGAGCAGTTCTTC,CATSRERVVREQFF
.,16,TRBJ2-2,TRBD1,TRBV6-1,TGTGCCAGCAGTGAAGCGACAGGGGTAGGGAGCGGGGAGCTGTTTTTT,CASSEATGVGSGELFF
once,15,TRBJ1-2,.,TRBV5-4,TGTGCCAGCAGCTCACCGGGCGGGTTTAACTATGGCTACACCTTC,CASSSPGGFNYGYTF
.,13,TRBJ2-1,TRBD2,TRBV27,TGTGCCAGCAGACTAGCGGGAGGCAATGAGCAGTTCTTC,CASRLAGGNEQFF
.,14,TRBJ1-4,TRBD1,TRBV5-1,TGCGCCAGCGGGTACAGGGGAACTAATGAAAAACTGTTTTTT,CASGYRGTNEKLFF
.,14,TRBJ1-2,.,TRBV6-1,TGTGCCAGCAGTAAAGCACAGATTAACTATGGCTACACCTTC,CASSKAQINYGYTF
.,15,TRBJ1-6,TRBD1,TRBV19,TGTGCCAGTAGTATGGACAGGGAAATTAATTCACCCCTCCACTTT,CASSMDREINSPLHF
.,17,TRBJ2-1,TRBD2,TRBV10-3,TGTGCCGTCAGTGAGTCGAAGGCTAGCGGGACCAACAATGAGCAGTTCTTC,CAVSESKASGTNNEQFF
once,13,TRBJ2-1,TRBD1,TRBV27,TGTGCCACCAGACAGGGGGCGCATAATGAGCAGTTCTTC,CATRQGAHNEQFF
.,16,TRBJ2-3,TRBD1,TRBV6-4,TGTGCCAGCAGAACCGGGACAGGTGGGGGCACAGATACGCAGTATTTT,CASRTGTGGGTDTQYF
.,16,TRBJ2-2,.,TRBV7-8,TGTGCCAGCAGCTTAGCTGAGGTGGGGGGTACCAGGGAGCTGTTTTTT,CASSLAEVGGTRELFF
.,15,TRBJ1-5,.,TRBV15,TGTGCCACCAGCAGAGATCGGGCGGGGTATCAGCCCCAGCATTTT,CATSRDRAGYQPQHF
.,15,TRBJ1-1,TRBD1,TRBV11-2,TGTGCCAGCAGCTTAGAGGACAGGGCCGGCACTGAAGCTTTCTTT,CASSLEDRAGTEAFF
.,15,TRBJ1-4,.,TRBV28,TGTGCCAGCAGTCCCCACAGGGTTCCTAATGAAAAACTGTTTTTT,CASSPHRVPNEKLFF
.,13,TRBJ2-4,.,TRBV23-1,TGCGCCAGCCCTCAGGTAGCCAAAAACATTCAGTACTTC,CASPQVAKNIQYF
.,16,TRBJ2-5,.,TRBV25-1,TGTGCCAGCAGTCGCGGAGGCAGGATCGGCCAAGAGACCCAGTACTTC,CASSRGGRIGQETQYF
.,15,TRBJ2-1,TRBD2,TRBV7-2,TGTGCCAGCAGCCTGGGACTAGCGGGAGTTAATGAGCAGTTCTTC,CASSLGLAGVNEQFF
.,18,TRBJ2-2,TRBD2,TRBV7-2,TGTGCCAGCAGCTTAAAGGCGGGCGGCGGGAGGAACACCGGGGAGCTGTTTTTT,CASSLKAGGGRNTGELFF
.,17,TRBJ2-5,TRBD1,TRBV28,TGTGCCAGCAGTTTCGGACAGGGGCACCCCGTGCAAGAGACCCAGTACTTC,CASSFGQGHPVQETQYF
.,16,TRBJ1-5,.,TRBV27,TGTGCCAGCAGTTTATCGAAAACAGGGAGCAATCAGCCCCAGCATTTT,CASSLSKTGSNQPQHF
.,14,TRBJ2-1,.,TRBV19,TGTGCCAGTAGTATCCGTCCCCGTAACAATGAGCAGTTCTTC,CASSIRPRNNEQFF
.,15,TRBJ2-2,.,TRBV7-2,TGTGCCAGCAGCCCGGGACTGGAGAACACCGGGGAGCTGTTTTTT,CASSPGLENTGELFF
few,14,TRBJ1-6,.,TRBV28,TGTGCCAGCAGTTTGAGAAGTATTAATTCACCCCTCCACTTT,CASSLRSINSPLHF
.,12,TRBJ1-1,.,TRBV29-1,TGCAGCGCCTCAGACAGTCCCACTGAAGCTTTCTTT,CSASDSPTEAFF
.,16,TRBJ1-1,TRBD1,TRBV5-1,TGCGCCAGCAGCACCGGGACAGCAGCACTGAACACTGAAGCTTTCTTT,CASSTGTAALNTEAFF
few,14,TRBJ1-2,TRBD1,TRBV9,TGTGCCAGTAACGACAGGGAGAACTCCTATGGCTACACCTTC,CASNDRENSYGYTF
.,15,TRBJ1-6,TRBD1,TRBV5-1,TGCGCCAGCAGCCCGGGACAGGGGGTCGGTTCACCCCTCCACTTT,CASSPGQGVGSPLHF
.,17,TRBJ1-5,TRBD1,TRBV19,TGTGCCAGTAGTAAAAATAGGGGACAGCATAGCAATCAGCCCCAGCATTTT,CASSKNRGQHSNQPQHF
.,13,TRBJ1-6,.,TRBV30,TGTGCCTGGAGTTTAGGCGGGACGGCAGTCCTCCACTTT,CAWSLGGTAVLHF
once,12,TRBJ1-3,TRBD1,TRBV30,TGTGCCTGGGGGACAGCTGGAAACACCATATATTTT,CAWGTAGNTIYF
few,14,TRBJ2-7,TRBD1,TRBV19,TGTGCCAGTAGTATCCCGGGACAGGAGGCCGAGCAGTACTTC,CASSIPGQEAEQYF
.,13,TRBJ1-1,TRBD1,TRBV27,TGTGCCAGCAGTTTCTCAGGGGGCGATGAAGCTTTCTTT,CASSFSGGDEAFF
.,13,TRBJ2-7,TRBD1,TRBV29-1,TGCAGCGTTGCCAGACAGGGGGTCTACGAGCAGTACTTC,CSVARQGVYEQYF
.,15,TRBJ2-3,TRBD2,TRBV7-2,TGTGCCAGCACCCTGAGAGCGGGAAAATTGGATACGCAGTATTTT,CASTLRAGKLDTQYF
.,19,TRBJ2-7,TRBD2,TRBV5-1,TGCGCCAGCAGCTTGGCCCTGGGGACTAGCGGGACGAGGGACAACGAGCAGTACTTC,CASSLALGTSGTRDNEQYF
.,12,TRBJ2-7,.,TRBV4-2,TGTGCCAGCAGCCAAGTCGGGGTAGAGCAGTACTTC,CASSQVGVEQYF
once,15,TRBJ2-3,.,TRBV7-8,TGTGCCAGCCGCCCGGAGCGTATGATCCCAGATACGCAGTATTTT,CASRPERMIPDTQYF
.,16,TRBJ1-3,TRBD1,TRBV6-1,TGTGCCAGCAGTGAAACAAGGACAGGGCCTGGAAACACCATATATTTT,CASSETRTGPGNTIYF
.,15,TRBJ2-7,.,TRBV5-1,TGCGCCAGCAGTTTCCCGTTGCCAGGGAACTACGAGCAGTACTTC,CASSFPLPGNYEQYF
.,18,TRBJ2-1,TRBD2,TRBV2,TGTGCCAGCAGTGAAGGCCCTAGCGGGAGCAAGTCCTACAATGAGCAGTTCTTC,CASSEGPSGSKSYNEQFF
.,14,TRBJ2-7,TRBD1,TRBV27,TGTGCCAGCAGCCACGGGACAGGGTCCTACGAGCAGTACTTC,CASSHGTGSYEQYF